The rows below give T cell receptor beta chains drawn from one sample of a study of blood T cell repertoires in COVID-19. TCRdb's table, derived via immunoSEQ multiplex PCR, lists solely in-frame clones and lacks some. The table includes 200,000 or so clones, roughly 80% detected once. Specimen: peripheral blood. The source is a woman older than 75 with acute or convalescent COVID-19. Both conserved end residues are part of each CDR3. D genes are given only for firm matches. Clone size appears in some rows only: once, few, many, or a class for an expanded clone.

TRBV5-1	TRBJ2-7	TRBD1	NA	CASSLQGAQPNSWIYEQYF	TGCGCCAGCAGCTTACAGGGGGCGCAGCCCAACTCGTGGATCTACGAGCAGTACTTC
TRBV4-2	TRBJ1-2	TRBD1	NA	CASSSWDRSYGYTF	TGTGCCAGCAGCTCCTGGGACAGGAGTTATGGCTACACCTTC
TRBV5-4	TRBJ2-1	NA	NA	CASSTELGNEQFF	TGTGCCAGCAGCACGGAACTCGGGAATGAGCAGTTCTTC
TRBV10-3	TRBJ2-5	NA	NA	CATRTVKETQYF	TGTGCCACCAGGACAGTCAAAGAGACCCAGTACTTC
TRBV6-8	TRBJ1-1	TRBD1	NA	CASSYDCCRDRGRTEAFF	TGTGCCAGCAGTTACGACTGCTGCCGGGACAGGGGGCGGACTGAAGCTTTCTTT
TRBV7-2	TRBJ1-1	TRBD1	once	CASSLRPRGLTEAFF	TGTGCCAGCAGCTTACGACCCAGGGGGCTGACTGAAGCTTTCTTT
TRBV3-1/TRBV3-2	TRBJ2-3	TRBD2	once	CASSSKRGGPSDTQYF	TGTGCCAGCAGCTCAAAGCGGGGGGGCCCATCAGATACGCAGTATTTT
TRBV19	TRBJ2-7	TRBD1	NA	CASSSVGDSFYEQYF	TGTGCCAGTAGTAGCGTCGGGGACAGTTTCTACGAGCAGTACTTC
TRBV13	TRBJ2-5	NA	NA	CASSLTQGLETQYF	TGTGCCAGCAGCTTAACCCAGGGGCTAGAGACCCAGTACTTC
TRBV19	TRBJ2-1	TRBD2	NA	CASSIGLAGPFF	TGTGCCAGTAGTATCGGACTAGCGGGGCCCTTCTTC
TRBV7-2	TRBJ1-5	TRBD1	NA	CASSARTGGNQPQHF	TGTGCCAGCAGCGCTCGGACAGGGGGCAATCAGCCCCAGCATTTT
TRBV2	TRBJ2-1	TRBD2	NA	CATPTSGTYNEQFF	TGTGCCACTCCGACTAGCGGGACCTACAATGAGCAGTTCTTC
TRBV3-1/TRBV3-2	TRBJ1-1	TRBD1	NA	CASSLGQGNTEAFF	TGTGCCAGCAGCCTCGGACAGGGAAACACTGAAGCTTTCTTT
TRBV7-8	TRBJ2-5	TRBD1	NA	CASSRGQGETQYF	TGTGCCAGCAGCCGAGGACAGGGAGAGACCCAGTACTTC
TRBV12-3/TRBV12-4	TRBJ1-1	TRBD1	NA	CATGDSMNTEAFF	TGTGCCACGGGGGACAGTATGAACACTGAAGCTTTCTTT
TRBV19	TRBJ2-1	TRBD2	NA	CASTLGLAGAHEQFF	TGTGCCAGTACTCTCGGGCTAGCGGGAGCACATGAGCAGTTCTTC
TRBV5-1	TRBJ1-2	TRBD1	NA	CASSLEGQDYGYTF	TGCGCCAGCAGCTTGGAGGGACAGGACTATGGCTACACCTTC
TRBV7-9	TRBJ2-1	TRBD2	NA	CASRRGLASEQFF	TGTGCCAGCAGGAGGGGACTAGCAAGCGAGCAGTTCTTC
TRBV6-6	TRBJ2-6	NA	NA	CASRPTSGANVLTF	TGTGCCAGCAGGCCCACTAGTGGGGCCAACGTCCTGACTTTC
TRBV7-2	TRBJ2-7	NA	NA	CASSPRQGGLGEQYF	TGTGCCAGCAGCCCACGACAGGGAGGATTGGGCGAGCAGTACTTC
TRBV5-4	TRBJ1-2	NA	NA	CASSITIGREGGYTF	TGTGCCAGCAGCATAACAATTGGACGGGAGGGGGGCTACACCTTC
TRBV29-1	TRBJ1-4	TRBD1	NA	CSVEHRGLFTNEKLFF	TGCAGCGTTGAGCACAGGGGGTTGTTCACTAATGAAAAACTGTTTTTT
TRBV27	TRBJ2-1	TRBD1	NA	CASSLRGQNEQFF	TGTGCCAGCAGTTTAAGGGGGCAAAATGAGCAGTTCTTC
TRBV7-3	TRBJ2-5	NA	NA	CASSSTDRVGETQYF	TGTGCCAGCAGCTCAACTGACCGGGTTGGAGAGACCCAGTACTTC
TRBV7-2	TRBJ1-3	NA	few	CASSLGQAGNTIYF	TGTGCCAGCAGCTTAGGACAGGCTGGAAACACCATATATTTT
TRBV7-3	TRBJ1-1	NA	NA	CASSSLANTEAFF	TGTGCCAGCAGCTCCCTAGCGAACACTGAAGCTTTCTTT
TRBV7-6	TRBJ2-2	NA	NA	CASSLSGGTTNTGELFF	TGTGCCAGCAGCTTAAGTGGGGGGACCACGAACACCGGGGAGCTGTTTTTT
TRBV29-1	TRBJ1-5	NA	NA	CSVAASADSNQPQHF	TGCAGCGTTGCGGCCTCGGCGGATAGCAATCAGCCCCAGCATTTT
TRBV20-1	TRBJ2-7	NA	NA	CSGGDSYEQYF	TGCAGCGGAGGTGACTCCTACGAGCAGTACTTC
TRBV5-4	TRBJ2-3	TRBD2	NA	CANGRFGGSTDTQYF	TGTGCCAACGGGAGGTTCGGGGGTAGCACAGATACGCAGTATTTT
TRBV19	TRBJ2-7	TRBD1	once	CASSIFGGGQGRNEQYF	TGTGCCAGTAGTATTTTCGGAGGGGGACAGGGACGCAACGAGCAGTACTTC
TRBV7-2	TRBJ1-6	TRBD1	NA	CASSSGQGFSPLHF	TGTGCCAGCAGCTCAGGACAGGGATTTTCACCCCTCCACTTT
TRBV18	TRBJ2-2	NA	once	CASSQSGAANTGELFF	TGTGCCAGCTCACAGTCAGGGGCCGCGAACACCGGGGAGCTGTTTTTT
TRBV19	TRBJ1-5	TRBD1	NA	CASSIDRGNQPQHF	TGTGCCAGTAGTATAGACAGGGGGAATCAGCCCCAGCATTTT
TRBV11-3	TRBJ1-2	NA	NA	CASSFGSNYGYTF	TGTGCCAGCAGCTTTGGCTCTAACTATGGCTACACCTTC
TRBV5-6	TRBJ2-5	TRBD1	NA	CASSLGDRGGGETQYF	TGTGCCAGCAGCTTGGGGGACAGGGGAGGTGGGGAGACCCAGTACTTC
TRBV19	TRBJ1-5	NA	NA	CASTQTGFNQPQHF	TGTGCCAGTACCCAAACGGGGTTCAATCAGCCCCAGCATTTT
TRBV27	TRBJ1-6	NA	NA	CASSLFRVSNSPLHF	TGTGCCAGCAGTTTGTTCAGGGTGTCTAATTCACCCCTCCACTTT
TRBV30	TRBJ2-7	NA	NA	CAWTLKPHGSYEQYF	TGTGCCTGGACTCTAAAACCCCACGGTAGCTACGAGCAGTACTTC
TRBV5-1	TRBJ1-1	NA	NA	CASSLSRDTEAFF	TGCGCCAGCAGCTTGAGCAGGGACACTGAAGCTTTCTTT
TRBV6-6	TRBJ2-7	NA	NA	CASRPGVTYEQYF	TGTGCCAGCAGGCCCGGGGTCACCTACGAGCAGTACTTC
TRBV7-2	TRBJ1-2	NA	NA	CASSFLPPSGADYGYTF	TGTGCCAGCAGTTTCCTCCCGCCCTCAGGGGCGGACTATGGCTACACCTTC
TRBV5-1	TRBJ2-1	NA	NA	CASRNSGPHNEQFF	TGCGCCAGCAGGAATAGCGGACCTCACAATGAGCAGTTCTTC
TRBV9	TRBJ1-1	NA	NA	CASSVAQSTEAFF	TGTGCCAGCAGCGTAGCTCAGTCTACTGAAGCTTTCTTT
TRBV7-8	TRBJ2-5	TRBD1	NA	CASSRDRGGTQYF	TGTGCCAGCAGCCGGGACAGGGGAGGGACCCAGTACTTC
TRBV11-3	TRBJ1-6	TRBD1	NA	CASSLRTGVDSPLHF	TGTGCCAGCAGCTTAAGGACAGGGGTTGATTCACCCCTCCACTTT
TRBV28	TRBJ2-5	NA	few	CASRGSFGTQYF	TGTGCCAGCAGGGGCAGTTTCGGGACCCAGTACTTC
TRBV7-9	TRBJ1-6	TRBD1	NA	CASSSTGLSSYNSPLHF	TGTGCCAGCAGTTCGACAGGGTTGAGCTCCTATAATTCACCCCTCCACTTT